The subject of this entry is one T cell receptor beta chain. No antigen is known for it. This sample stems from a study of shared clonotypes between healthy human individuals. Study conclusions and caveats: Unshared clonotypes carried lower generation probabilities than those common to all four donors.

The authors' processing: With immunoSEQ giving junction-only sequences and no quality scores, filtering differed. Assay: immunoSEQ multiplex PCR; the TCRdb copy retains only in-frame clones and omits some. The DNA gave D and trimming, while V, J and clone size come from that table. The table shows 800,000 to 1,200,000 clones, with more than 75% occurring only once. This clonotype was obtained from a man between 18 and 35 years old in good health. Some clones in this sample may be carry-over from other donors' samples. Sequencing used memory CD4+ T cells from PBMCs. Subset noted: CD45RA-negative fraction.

In DNA form, the CDR3 reads TGTGCCAGCAGAGTTAGCGGATCCACAGATACGCAGTATTTT. As protein: CASRVSGSTDTQYF. The genes are TRBV25-1 and TRBJ2-3, with D maybe TRBD2 (6 bases). Between the trimmed V and J ends, which lost 6 bases and 2 bases, there was a span of 12 bases. Germline-derived CDR1 and CDR2 are MGHDK and SYGVNS. The length of the CDR3 is 14 residues.